One sample yielded the 2 T cell receptor beta chains listed below, sequenced in a study of blood T cells in healthy people across ages. A second about 6 to 12 cycle PCR used barcoded and J-beta primers. TCRdb fed the 5' RACE reads into MiXCR, producing one record per CDR3 protein. The sample consists of some 1,800,000 distinct CDR3 sequences, 39% of them appearing once. The sequencing sample was made of blood. The receptors derive from a human donor in good health.

The V gene is TRBV7-2, the J gene TRBJ1-1; 10 bases align to TRBD1. Germline V gene lookup returns CDR1 SGHTA and CDR2 FQGNSA. CDR3 size: 18 residues. V was clipped by 10 bases and J by 3 bases; unmatched bases: 20. As DNA, the CDR3 is TGTGCCACCCCCCCGGGACAGGGGCTATATCGCGATTACACTGAAGCTTTCTTT. This sequence encodes CATPPGQGLYRDYTEAFF.

In regard to this clonotype: An end of the junction does not agree with germline; a read error may underlie this. This chain joins TRBV4-3 and TRBJ1-4; D not certain. The CDR3 contains 15 residues. Looked up from germline, CDR1 is LGHNA and CDR2 is YSLEER. As DNA, the CDR3 is TGCGCCGGCAGCAAAATATATGAGGGCAATGAAAAACTGTTTTTT. It encodes CAGSKIYEGNEKLFF.